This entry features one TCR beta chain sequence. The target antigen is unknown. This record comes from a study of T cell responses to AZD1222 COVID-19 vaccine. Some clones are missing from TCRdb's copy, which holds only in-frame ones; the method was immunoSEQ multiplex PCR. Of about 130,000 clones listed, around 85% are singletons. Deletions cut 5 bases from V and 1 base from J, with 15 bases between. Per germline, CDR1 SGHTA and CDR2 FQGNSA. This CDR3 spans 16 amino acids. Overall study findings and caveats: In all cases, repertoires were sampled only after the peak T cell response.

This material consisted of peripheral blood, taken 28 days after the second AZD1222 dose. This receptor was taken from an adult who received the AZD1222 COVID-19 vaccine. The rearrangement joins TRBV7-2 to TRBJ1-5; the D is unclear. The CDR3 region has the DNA TGTGCCAGCAGCCCGCGCAGCCGAGTAAGCAATCAGCCCCAGCATTTT. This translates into CASSPRSRVSNQPQHF.